This TCR beta chain was found in a study of Ad26.COV2.S vaccination and SARS-CoV-2 variants (dated by TCRdb to the early 2020s). With respect to the entire study: Donors in the vaccine arm were drawn from COV1001, a phase I-IIa trial of Ad26.COV2.S in healthy adults that was multicentre, randomized, double-blind and placebo-controlled. Ad26.COV2.S was administered intramuscularly at a dose of 5x10^10 or 1x10^11 viral particles, either as one shot or as two shots given 56 days apart. TCRbeta repertoire sequencing was used to assess the specificity and breadth of SARS-CoV-2-reactive T cell receptors after Ad26.COV2.S vaccination. The TCR-sequenced set comprised approximately 32 samples: some 20 Ad26.COV2.S vaccine recipients, 5 placebo recipients and 8 SARS-CoV-2 convalescent individuals. Participants in the trial were split at random into five groups of five each, receiving low-dose or high-dose Ad26.COV2.S once or twice, or else placebo on both occasions. Blinding of investigators to trial group allocation was maintained during experiments and outcome assessment.

Per the publication, the treatment or condition label means: roughly 19 received Ad26.COV2.S at low or high dose, single or two shots; about 5 received placebo; per-sample allocation not given. Repertoires of vaccine and placebo recipients were sequenced from samples collected on day 63 after the first injection. In Cohort 1b, fewer than 30 adults aged 18-55 years were enrolled at a single site in Boston, USA, between 29 July and 7 August 2020. Ad26.COV2.S was a replication-incompetent adenovirus type 26 vector that expressed a prefusion-stabilized SARS-CoV-2 spike protein derived from the original Wuhan strain. V loses 9 bases at its end and J loses 0 bases; junction bases beyond the gene matches: 15. The CDR3, from cysteine to phenylalanine, totals 17 residues. Only CDR3 DNA remains: 51 bases, in frame from the first base. Reading the germline V gene gives CDR1 MDHEN and CDR2 SYDVKM. General findings and caveats noted by the study authors: Compared with placebo recipients, Ad26.COV2.S recipients showed higher spike-specific TCR breadth (P = 0.0014). Comparing responses between vaccine doses or regimens was not something the study was powered to do. According to the authors, total T cell responses may have been underestimated by the TCR breadth and depth analyses. After vaccination, substantial breadth of spike-specific CD8+ and CD4+ T cell responses was reported. Comparable non-spike TCR breadth was observed between vaccine and placebo recipients, consistent with only spike being contained in the vaccine.

TCRbeta CDR3 regions were sequenced with the immunoSEQ Assay. After extraction, genomic DNA underwent amplification by bias-controlled multiplex PCR, followed by high-throughput sequencing. The authors processed their data as follows. To quantify the absolute abundance of each unique TCRbeta CDR3 region, sequences were collapsed and filtered. T cell fraction was estimated by normalizing TCRbeta template counts to usable DNA, which was measured by amplifying reference genes present in all nucleated cells. Repertoire TCRs were annotated as SARS-CoV-2-specific by exact matching of V gene, CDR3 amino acid sequence and J gene to a known reactive TCR set. The reference SARS-CoV-2 TCR set came from MIRA and was filtered for enrichment in COVID-19-positive ImmuneCODE repertoires, removing public or cross-reactive TCRs. Drawing on the MIRA antigens, annotated TCRs were analysed further at the level of specific ORF or position within ORF. Depth was the summed frequency of annotated unique rearrangements, while breadth was defined as annotated unique rearrangements over total unique productive rearrangements. Two-sided Wilcoxon rank-sum tests were used to compare TCR breadth between groups. Imported from immuneACCESS, the table was reduced by TCRdb to in-frame sequences with V and J called. These copies leave out some clones; in studies compared against another copy, an unresolved V gene accounts for under half, and the cause of the remainder is not known. The V and J calls and the clone size are those of that table, but D and trimming were determined from the DNA. For this sample the table gives some 420,000 clones, of which 85% to 90% were detected only once. The biggest ten clones account for around 3.6% of the sample.

For this clone: Its antigen is currently not known. No much larger clone exists at a distance of one base, and base qualities are not known.

Sequenced here: peripheral blood, sampled in a trial of Ad26.COV2.S vaccine versus placebo. The receptor's source is a person aged 18-60 years who received the Ad26.COV2.S COVID-19 vaccine or a placebo. The chain employs TRBV28 and TRBJ2-3, and TRBD1 aligns with 7 junction nucleotides. The CDR3 protein sequence reads: CASRGRGRSPSTDTQYF. The bases are TGTGCCAGTCGTGGTAGGGGGCGAAGTCCTAGCACAGATACGCAGTATTTT.